This T cell receptor (beta chain) was found in a study of cytomegalovirus exposure and HLA in healthy donors. General observations from the study: As a later analysis showed, a missense DCLRE1C variant was linked to trimming of TCR beta V- and J-genes. An analysis was carried out later, and it reportedly showed fewer N-insertions in an Asian-associated ancestry cluster than the roughly 700-donor mean. HLA alleles were associated with 16,951 TCR beta sequences in a later analysis at 0.05 false discovery rate.

Note on this clone: No antigen is known for it.

V was pared by 1 base and J by 1 base, with 8 bases between. This CDR3 is 14 amino acids long. Germline CDR1 and CDR2: SGDLS and YYNGEE. The study ran its PCR with 60 Vbeta and 13 Jbeta primers. This table comes from immunoSEQ multiplex PCR, and its TCRdb copy is limited to in-frame clones, with some not included. The sample lists 95,000 or so clones, roughly 71% occurring once. The source of this sequence is a woman between 40 and 55 years old in good health and CMV-seronegative. The sequenced sample was PBMCs. The chain has TRBV9 and TRBJ2-5, with D tentatively TRBD1 (5 bases). The CDR3 is CASSVPDSQETQYF. Here the CDR3 DNA reads TGTGCCAGCAGCGTACCAGACAGCCAAGAGACCCAGTACTTC.